Shown below are 21 T cell receptor beta chains from a single sample sequenced in a study of blood T cell repertoires in COVID-19. The protocol was immunoSEQ multiplex PCR, while the TCRdb copy is restricted to in-frame clones and leaves out a portion. In the table there are roughly 100,000 clones, roughly nine tenths of which are singletons. Source material: peripheral blood. These receptor sequences come from a human donor in a cohort sampled during active COVID-19.

This clone came up once. The chain carries TRBV4-3 and TRBJ2-7; D is possibly TRBD2 (5 bases). Germline CDR1 LGHNA, CDR2 YSLEER. The V end lost 0 bases, the J end lost 5 bases, and 14 bases lay between the germline ends. The CDR3 totals 15 residues. The CDR3, as DNA: TGCGCCAGCAGCCAAGAGCCCCTCGCCGGGGACGAGCAGTACTTC. Translated: CASSQEPLAGDEQYF.

The V gene is TRBV18, the J gene TRBJ1-1; 9 bases fit TRBD1. The CDR3 has 15 residues. After removal of 6 bases from V and 1 base from J, the junction contained 6 bases not matched to a gene. Germline lookup yields CDR1 KGHSH and CDR2 LQKENI. CDR3 nucleotides: TGTGCCAGCTCTCAACAGGGGGCGTCGAACACTGAAGCTTTCTTT. Residues: CASSQQGASNTEAFF.

This clone occurred once. V is TRBV5-1 and J is TRBJ1-1; D not resolved. V was trimmed by 6 bases and J by 0 bases, leaving 12 bases between them. CDR3 length: 14 amino acids. CDR1 and CDR2 from the germline V gene are SGHRS and YFSETQ. The CDR3 nucleotides are TGCGCCAGCACAGAACAGCCCATGAACACTGAAGCTTTCTTT. Protein product: CASTEQPMNTEAFF.

The gene calls are TRBV19 and TRBJ1-4, with unresolved D. The CDR3 has 15 amino acids. Looked up from germline, CDR1 is LNHDA and CDR2 is SQIVND (reference sequence). V lost 3 bases and J 0 bases, leaving 8 bases between the germline ends. For the CDR3, the DNA is TGTGCCAGTAGTATGTCGAGTGCAACTAATGAAAAACTGTTTTTT. It specifies CASSMSSATNEKLFF.

The chain has TRBV28 and TRBJ1-2; D uncertain. Germline-derived CDR1 and CDR2 are MDHEN and SYDVKM. The CDR3 has 13 amino acids. The V and J ends lost 2 bases and 4 bases respectively, with 8 bases between them. CDR3 sequence: CASSLLGSYGYTF. For the CDR3, the DNA is TGTGCCAGCAGTTTACTAGGTAGCTATGGCTACACCTTC.

This sequence joins TRBV4-1 and TRBJ2-1, with TRBD2 as a possible D gene (6 bases). Looked up from germline, CDR1 is MGHRA and CDR2 is YSYEKL. Trimming shortened V by 0 bases and J by 7 bases, and 19 bases separated the two germline ends. The CDR3 totals 17 residues. Here the CDR3 reads CASSQDFLEGLGNEQFF. In DNA form, the CDR3 reads TGCGCCAGCAGCCAAGACTTTTTGGAGGGTCTCGGGAATGAGCAGTTCTTC.

The rearrangement links TRBV27 to TRBJ2-7, with 9 bases identical to TRBD2. V trimming: 5 bases; J trimming: 5 bases; junction bases outside the gene matches: 4. The CDR3 has 13 amino acids. Germline CDR1 MNHEY, CDR2 SMNVEV (reference sequence). The CDR3: CASSDSGRNEQYF. CDR3 bases: TGTGCCAGCAGTGATAGCGGGAGAAACGAGCAGTACTTC.

J is TRBJ1-1 and V is TRBV28; TRBD1 matches at 7 bases. There are 15 residues in the CDR3. Germline CDR1 MDHEN, CDR2 SYDVKM. V shed 5 bases and J 4 bases; nucleotides not matched to a gene: 10. The CDR3 DNA is TGTGCCAGCAGTAGATCCGAACAGGGGAGCACTGAAGCTTTCTTT. Its translation: CASSRSEQGSTEAFF.

The rearrangement links TRBV18 to TRBJ2-5; weak D call: TRBD2 (5 bases). V was pared by 0 bases and J by 5 bases, with 13 bases between. CDR1 KGHSH and CDR2 LQKENI come from the germline V gene. This CDR3 is 15 amino acids long. The CDR3 loop is CASSPPGELGETQYF. DNA of the CDR3: TGTGCCAGCTCACCACCCGGGGAATTGGGTGAGACCCAGTACTTC.

The rearrangement links TRBV5-4 to TRBJ2-3; tentatively, D is TRBD2 (5 bases). Trimming pared 4 bases from V and 4 bases from J, leaving 13 bases between. Germline assignment: CDR1 SGHNT and CDR2 YYREEE (reference sequence). This CDR3 comprises 14 residues. This CDR3 reads CASSLWGSADTQYF. The CDR3 coding sequence is TGTGCCAGCAGCCTTTGGGGTAGCGCAGATACGCAGTATTTT.

V and J are TRBV6-1 and TRBJ2-4; a possible D gene is TRBD1 (5 bases). Looked up from germline, CDR1 is MNHNS and CDR2 is SASEGT. The germline V and J ends were trimmed by 4 bases and 0 bases, with 13 bases remaining between them. The CDR3 consists of 16 residues. This CDR3 is CASSVDRFLAKNIQYF. The CDR3 nucleotides read TGTGCCAGCAGTGTCGACAGATTTCTAGCCAAAAACATTCAGTACTTC.

This chain connects TRBV6-5 to TRBJ1-6; D perhaps matches TRBD1 (5 bases). The CDR3 extends over 14 amino acids. Between the trimmed V and J ends, which lost 4 bases and 3 bases, there was a span of 7 bases. Germline values: CDR1 MNHEY, CDR2 SVGAGI. The CDR3 nucleotides read TGTGCCAGCAGTTTGCAGGGCTATAATTCACCCCTCCACTTT. Amino acids: CASSLQGYNSPLHF.

The J gene is TRBJ2-2, the V gene TRBV19, with TRBD1 identical over 7 bases. The ends lost 8 bases at V and 5 bases at J; junction bases unmatched: 11. The CDR3 has 15 amino acids. The V gene's germline CDR1 is LNHDA and CDR2 SQIVND (reference sequence). CDR3 sequence: CASASGTDLTGELFF. For the CDR3, the DNA is TGTGCCAGTGCCTCCGGGACAGATCTGACCGGGGAGCTGTTTTTT.

The V and J genes are TRBV6-1 and TRBJ2-2, with D uncertain. V dropped 2 bases and J dropped 2 bases, with 12 bases sitting between them. The CDR3 runs to 16 residues. In germline, CDR1 is MNHNS, CDR2 SASEGT. CDR3 sequence: CASSEQVASNTGELFF. The CDR3 nucleotides read TGTGCCAGCAGTGAACAGGTGGCATCCAACACCGGGGAGCTGTTTTTT.

The chain combines TRBV2 with TRBJ1-2; TRBD1 agrees at 8 bases. The CDR3 runs 13 residues. Germline V gives CDR1 SNHLY, CDR2 FYNNEI. J gave up 4 bases and V 6 bases, and 4 bases lay outside the gene matches. The CDR3 bases are TGTGCCAGCAGGGAGACAGGGGTCTATGGCTACACCTTC. It is translated as CASRETGVYGYTF.

The genes are TRBV19 and TRBJ1-1; no reliable D call. CDR1 is LNHDA and CDR2 is SQIVND in the germline V gene (reference sequence). V lost 5 bases and J 1 base, leaving 5 bases between the germline ends. The CDR3 is made up of 12 amino acids. The CDR3 DNA reads as TGTGCCAGTAGTGGGAGGAACACTGAAGCTTTCTTT. Residues: CASSGRNTEAFF.

The rearrangement uses TRBV9 and TRBJ2-7, with 11 bases that match TRBD1. Germline CDR1 SGDLS, CDR2 YYNGEE. The CDR3 length is 13 residues. Trimming took 8 bases from V and 3 from J; bases not matched to a gene: 4. CDR3 nucleotide sequence: TGTGCCAGTTCCGGGACAGGGGGCTACGAGCAGTACTTC. It encodes CASSGTGGYEQYF. Drawing the rest from reference TRBV9 and TRBJ2-7, the complete variable domain is DSGVTQTPKHLITATGQRVTLRCSPRSGDLSVYWYQQSLDQGLQFLIQYYNGEERAKGNILERFSAQQFPDLHSELNLSSLELGDSALYFCASSGTGGYEQYFGPGTRLTVT.

Written as DNA, the CDR3 is TGTGCCAGCAGCTCTGCTAGCGGTCTGAACACCGGGGAGCTGTTTTTT. This sequence encodes CASSSASGLNTGELFF. The chain is built from TRBV7-9 and TRBJ2-2; 7 bases agree with TRBD2. V was pared by 4 bases and J by 1 base, with 6 bases of the junction left unmatched. The V gene's germline CDR1 is SEHNR and CDR2 FQNEAQ (reference sequence). The CDR3 runs to 16 residues. The entire variable domain, with the rest obtained from reference TRBV7-9 and TRBJ2-2, is as follows: DTGVSQNPRHKITKRGQNVTFRCDPISEHNRLYWYRQTLGQGPEFLTYFQNEAQLEKSRLLSDRFSAERPKGSFSTLEIQRTEQGDSAMYLCASSSASGLNTGELFFGEGSRLTVL.

This chain joins TRBV6-2 or TRBV6-3 and TRBJ2-6, with 15 bases fitting TRBD2. V shed 6 bases, J shed 0 bases, and the junction held 6 bases outside the gene matches. This CDR3 has 19 amino acids. Germline V gene sequence: CDR1 MNHEY, CDR2 SVGEGT. The CDR3 DNA reads TGTGCCAGCAGCGTCGGACTAGCGGGAGGGTCCTCTGGGGCCAACGTCCTGACTTTC. Translating it yields CASSVGLAGGSSGANVLTF.

The chain recombines TRBV27 with TRBJ2-7, with D perhaps matching TRBD2 (6 bases). The germline CDR1 and CDR2 sequences are MNHEY and SMNVEV (reference sequence). V lost 3 bases to trimming and J lost 4 bases, with 13 bases between them. The CDR3 loop spans 14 amino acids. Written as DNA, the CDR3 is TGTGCCAGCAGTTTGGGAGGCAGGCCATACGAGCAGTACTTC. Its translation: CASSLGGRPYEQYF.

In this sample, this clone turned up once. The V and J genes are TRBV28 and TRBJ2-7, with TRBD1 matching 9 bases. CDR3 size: 17 residues. CDR1 and CDR2 from the germline V gene are MDHEN and SYDVKM. Trimming took 4 bases from V and 1 from J; bases not matched to a gene: 11. The CDR3 coding sequence is TGTGCCAGCAGTTACTTATTTGGGACAGGGTTTTCCTACGAGCAGTACTTC. It specifies CASSYLFGTGFSYEQYF.